This T cell receptor beta chain was sequenced during a study of blood T cell repertoires in COVID-19. Turning to the study itself: In each case, the material was cDNA or gDNA derived from T cells, B-cell-depleted T cells, or PBMCs.

Data came from immunoSEQ multiplex PCR; TCRdb stores just in-frame clones and leaves some out. The profile covers about 300,000 clones, with 80% to 90% appearing a single time and about 9.4% taken by the ten largest. Enrollees, roughly 18 to 89 years old, lived in 24 US areas. Allocation to cohorts depended on clinical history reported by the participants. CDR1 is LGHNA, CDR2 YNFKEQ, per germline. V gave up 4 bases and J gave up 5 bases; unmatched junction bases: 3. The CDR3 sequence is 13 residues long. The sequencing input was PBMCs or T cells enriched from blood (not recorded which). The rearrangement uses TRBV4-2 and TRBJ1-2, with 8 nucleotides matching TRBD1. This TCR was sampled from a woman between 18 and 29 years old who had recovered from COVID-19. CDR3 loop: CASSRTGSYGYTF. The DNA of the CDR3 is TGTGCCAGCAGCCGGACAGGGTCTTATGGCTACACCTTC.